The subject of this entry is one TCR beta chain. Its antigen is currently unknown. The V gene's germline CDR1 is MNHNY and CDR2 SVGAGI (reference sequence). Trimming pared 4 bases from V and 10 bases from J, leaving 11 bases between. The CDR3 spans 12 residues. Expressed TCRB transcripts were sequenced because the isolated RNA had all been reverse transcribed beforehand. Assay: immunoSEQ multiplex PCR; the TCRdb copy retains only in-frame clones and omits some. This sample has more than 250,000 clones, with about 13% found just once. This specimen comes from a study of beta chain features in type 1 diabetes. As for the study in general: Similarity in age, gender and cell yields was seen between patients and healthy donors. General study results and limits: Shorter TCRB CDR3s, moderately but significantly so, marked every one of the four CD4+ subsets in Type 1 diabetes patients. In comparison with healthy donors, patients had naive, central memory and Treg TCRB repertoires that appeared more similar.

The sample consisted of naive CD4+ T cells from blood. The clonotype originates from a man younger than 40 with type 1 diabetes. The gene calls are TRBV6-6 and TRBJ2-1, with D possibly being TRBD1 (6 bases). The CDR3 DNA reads TGTGCCAGCAGTTCCAACAGGGCCGAGCAGTTCTTC. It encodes CASSSNRAEQFF.